This T cell receptor (beta chain) was recovered during a study of OX40 agonist ivuxolimab in advanced cancers. Across the whole study: Ivuxolimab, an antibody acting as an agonist of OX40 (CD134), was used to treat patients. Earlier anti-PD-1, anti-PD-L1 or anti-CTLA-4 therapy was permitted; roughly 37% had received some.

Study-level results: The mean number of expanded clones was higher in CD8+ T cells than in CD4+.

Concerning this clone: The target antigen is unknown.

The CDR3 totals 12 residues. V was trimmed by 2 bases and J by 5 bases, leaving 5 bases between them. Germline lookup yields CDR1 SGHRS and CDR2 YFSETQ. Sequencing used immunoSEQ multiplex PCR; TCRdb keeps in-frame clones, though not all of them. The sample lists around 41,000 clones; about 88% were seen once. The V gene is TRBV5-1, the J gene TRBJ2-1; D is uncertain. This sequence was found in an adult with an advanced solid tumor such as melanoma, head and neck, liver or kidney cancer. Sample: CD4+ or CD8+ T cells sorted from blood, taken in a trial of the OX40 agonist ivuxolimab. The CDR3 is CASSLGNNEQFF. In DNA form, the CDR3 reads TGCGCCAGCAGCTTAGGGAACAATGAGCAGTTCTTC. Supplemented by reference TRBV5-1 and TRBJ2-1, the full variable domain reads KAGVTQTPRYLIKTRGQQVTLSCSPISGHRSVSWYQQTPGQGLQFLFEYFSETQRNKGNFPGRFSGRQFSNSRSEMNVSTLELGDSALYLCASSLGNNEQFFGPGTRLTVL.